A selection of T cell receptor beta chains follows, all from one sample in a study of CD8 T cells in Susac syndrome. One entry per CDR3 protein, called by TCRdb with MiXCR from the immunoSEQ multiplex PCR reads. Among approximately 120,000 distinct CDR3 sequences, 96% were seen once, and the ten largest hold around 0.1%. Sequenced: CD4+ T cells from PBMCs. These receptors all stem from a human donor in good health. The CDR3 runs from the conserved cysteine through the conserved F or W. D genes are given only for firm matches. Only part of the rows carry a size: once, few, many, or a class if the clone is expanded.

>TRBV30|once|TRBJ1-1|.
TGTGCCTGGAGTGTGAACACTGAAGCTTTCTTT
CAWSVNTEAFF
>TRBV28|.|TRBJ2-3|TRBD2
TGTGCCAGCAGTACCCCTCGGCGGGGGACCACAGATACGCAGTATTTT
CASSTPRRGTTDTQYF
>TRBV20-1|.|TRBJ2-7|.
TGCAGTGCTGGCCGGGACGTCTACGAGCAGTACTTC
CSAGRDVYEQYF
>TRBV5-1|.|TRBJ2-7|.
TGCGCCAGCAGCTTGGGTACTCGGCTAGAGAGCTCCTACGAGCAGTACTTC
CASSLGTRLESSYEQYF
>TRBV12-3/TRBV12-4|.|TRBJ1-1|.
TGTGCCAAGATATTAGACACTGAAGCTTTCTTT
CAKILDTEAFF
>TRBV5-1|.|TRBJ2-3|.
TGCGCCAGCAGCATAGAGGGGTTGAAGCAGTATTTT
CASSIEGLKQYF
>TRBV18|.|TRBJ2-1|.
TGTGCCAGCTCACCAGGGGCTAGACAGATGCAGTTCTTC
CASSPGARQMQFF
>TRBV6-1|.|TRBJ1-5|.
TGTGCCAGCAGTGAATTGGGGACTTTCCGTCAGCCCCAGCATTTT
CASSELGTFRQPQHF
>TRBV7-6|.|TRBJ2-1|.
TGTGCCAGCAGCTCCCATCTAGGGATCCAGGGCTACAATGAGCAGTTCTTC
CASSSHLGIQGYNEQFF
>TRBV4-1|.|TRBJ1-2|TRBD1
TGCGCCAGCAGTCAGGGGGATCGGGGGCGCGACTATGGCTACACCTTC
CASSQGDRGRDYGYTF
>TRBV12-3/TRBV12-4|.|TRBJ2-2|.
TGTGCCAGCAGTTCCAGGGAAAAGAACACCGGGGAGCTGTTTTTT
CASSSREKNTGELFF
>TRBV3-1|.|TRBJ2-6|.
TGTGCCAGCAGGCATGAGAAGGGTAGAGAGTCTGGGGCCAACGTCCTGACTTTC
CASRHEKGRESGANVLTF
>TRBV19|once|TRBJ1-6|.
TGTGCCAGTAGGCCGGGGGTTGGTTCACCCCTCCACTTT
CASRPGVGSPLHF
>TRBV6-2/TRBV6-3|.|TRBJ1-1|.
TGTGCCAGCACCTGGAACACTGAAGCTTTCTTT
CASTWNTEAFF